Below are 30 T cell receptor beta chains sequenced from a single sample in a study of cytomegalovirus exposure and HLA in healthy donors. Amplification used 60 Vbeta primers and 13 Jbeta primers. Data came from immunoSEQ multiplex PCR; TCRdb stores just in-frame clones and leaves some out. In the table there are roughly 120,000 clones, 80% of which are singletons. Sample: PBMCs. These receptors all come from a young man in good health and CMV-seronegative.

V usage is TRBV7-8 and J usage is TRBJ2-5; 8 bases are a match to TRBD2. In germline, CDR1 is SGHVS, CDR2 FQNEAQ. The CDR3 runs to 12 residues. Germline trimming cut 2 bases from V and 13 bases from J; bases unmatched to any gene: 6. The CDR3 sequence: CASSLSAGGRYF. The DNA of the CDR3 is TGTGCCAGCAGCTTATCGGCGGGAGGCAGGTACTTC.

This clone showed up just once. The rearrangement links TRBV29-1 to TRBJ1-5; D may be TRBD1 (5 bases). Germline V CDR1 and CDR2: SQVTM, ANQGSEA. This CDR3 contains 14 residues. Between the trimmed V and J ends, which lost 4 bases and 2 bases, there was a span of 12 bases. In DNA, the CDR3 is TGCAGCGTTGTTTTGGACATCGGCAATCAGCCCCAGCATTTT. This translates into CSVVLDIGNQPQHF.

In regard to this clone: The junction and the germline gene differ at one end; a read error may be behind it. The chain joins TRBV5-6 to TRBJ1-2; possibly TRBD1 for D (6 bases). The CDR3 spans 12 residues. Germline lookup yields CDR1 SGHDT and CDR2 YYEEEE. The CDR3 spells CASSFSGDGYPF. The CDR3 DNA reads TGTGCCAGCAGCTTTTCAGGGGATGGCTACCCCTTC.

The chain combines TRBV19 with TRBJ2-1; TRBD1 agrees at 11 bases. The CDR3 is 16 amino acids. Germline V lookup: CDR1 LNHDA, CDR2 SQIVND (reference sequence). V lost 2 bases and J lost 4; bases outside the gene matches: 4. The CDR3 reads CASSISGTGGYNEQFF. In DNA form, the CDR3 reads TGTGCCAGTAGTATAAGCGGGACAGGGGGATACAATGAGCAGTTCTTC.

The chain has TRBV28 and TRBJ2-7; D not resolved. This CDR3 is 12 amino acids long. Germline V CDR1 and CDR2: MDHEN, SYDVKM. V lost 1 base, J lost 3 bases, and 4 bases lay in between. CDR3 DNA: TGTGCCAGCAGTTTATCCGGCTACGAGCAGTACTTC. Translated: CASSLSGYEQYF. The entire variable domain, with the rest obtained from reference TRBV28 and TRBJ2-7, is as follows: DVKVTQSSRYLVKRTGEKVFLECVQDMDHENMFWYRQDPGLGLRLIYFSYDVKMKEKGDIPEGYSVSREKKERFSLILESASTNQTSMYLCASSLSGYEQYFGPGTRLTVT.

The chain carries TRBV18 and TRBJ2-5; 9 bases map to TRBD2. The end of the DNA is better explained by TRBJ2-7, so the J call may be wrong. CDR3 length equals 14 residues. CDR1 and CDR2 from the germline V gene are KGHSH and LQKENI. CDR3 sequence reads: CASSPSGSSYEQYF. The CDR3, as DNA: TGTGCCAGCTCACCTAGCGGGAGCTCCTACGAGCAGTACTTC.

The chain carries TRBV5-1 and TRBJ2-7; the D is unclear. This CDR3 region has 14 residues. Per germline, CDR1 SGHRS and CDR2 YFSETQ. Trimming stripped 0 bases from V and 2 bases from J, with 9 bases between. CDR3 nucleotides: TGCGCCAGCAGCTTGGGGGCAGTACCCTACGAGCAGTACTTC. Protein: CASSLGAVPYEQYF.

The sample holds one count of this clone. The gene calls are TRBV4-3 and TRBJ2-2; D perhaps matches TRBD1 (6 bases). V lost 1 base to trimming and J lost 2 bases, with 11 bases between them. Germline V gene sequence: CDR1 LGHNA, CDR2 YSLEER. This CDR3 contains 16 residues. In nucleotides, the CDR3 is TGCGCCAGCAGCCAAGCCCCGGGACAAAACACCGGGGAGCTGTTTTTT. Encoded protein: CASSQAPGQNTGELFF.

The chain joins TRBV27 to TRBJ2-7; D may be TRBD2 (5 bases). CDR3 length: 15 amino acids. The V gene's germline CDR1 is MNHEY and CDR2 SMNVEV (reference sequence). Between the trimmed V and J ends, which lost 5 bases and 5 bases, there was a span of 19 bases. CDR3 protein: CASSPDVTSTHEQYF. The CDR3 region has the DNA TGTGCCAGCAGTCCGGACGTAACTAGTACCCACGAGCAGTACTTC.

J is TRBJ2-5 and V is TRBV30; 8 bases agree with TRBD2. TRBJ2-7 explains the end of the DNA better; the J call may be wrong. The CDR3 contains 14 residues. CDR1 is GTSNPN and CDR2 is SVGIG in the germline V gene (reference sequence). The DNA of the CDR3 is TGTGCCTGGAGTGTACTTACTAGCGGCCACGAGCAGTACTTC. Translated: CAWSVLTSGHEQYF.

The chain is built from TRBV4-1 and TRBJ1-5, with a possible D match to TRBD1 (6 bases). This CDR3 has 15 residues. The V gene lost 1 base and the J gene lost 3 bases, with 10 bases spanning the gap. Germline V lookup: CDR1 MGHRA, CDR2 YSYEKL. DNA of the CDR3: TGCGCCAGCAGCCAAGTTGGACAGTTCAATCAGCCCCAGCATTTT. Protein sequence: CASSQVGQFNQPQHF.

The J gene is TRBJ1-1, the V gene TRBV25-1; 10 positions match TRBD1. The germline V gene encodes CDR1 MGHDK and CDR2 SYGVNS. This CDR3 has 17 amino acids. The ends lost 4 bases at V and 0 bases at J; junction bases unmatched: 8. The CDR3 DNA is TGTGCCAGCAGTGGACGGGACAGGGGTTACATGAACACTGAAGCTTTCTTT. Translated: CASSGRDRGYMNTEAFF.

This clone was observed a few times. The rearrangement links TRBV28 to TRBJ2-6; perhaps TRBD2 as D (5 bases). The V gene lost 6 bases and the J gene lost 2 bases, with 11 bases spanning the gap. Germline V gene sequence: CDR1 MDHEN, CDR2 SYDVKM. CDR3 length equals 15 residues. The CDR3 is CASSRPGAGANVLTF. The CDR3 DNA is TGTGCCAGCAGCCGACCCGGGGCTGGGGCCAACGTCCTGACTTTC. Filled out from reference TRBV28 and TRBJ2-6, the complete variable domain reads DVKVTQSSRYLVKRTGEKVFLECVQDMDHENMFWYRQDPGLGLRLIYFSYDVKMKEKGDIPEGYSVSREKKERFSLILESASTNQTSMYLCASSRPGAGANVLTFGAGSRLTVL.

This chain connects TRBV11-1 to TRBJ1-1; 7 bases are shared with TRBD1. V gave up 10 bases and J gave up 4 bases; unmatched junction bases: 9. Germline CDR1 and CDR2: SGHAT and FQDESV (reference sequence). This CDR3 comprises 13 residues. In nucleotides, the CDR3 is TGTGCCACGACGAGCTCAGGGGGCACTGAAGCTTTCTTT. Encoded protein: CATTSSGGTEAFF.

The chain links TRBV27 to TRBJ2-1, with 7 positions matching TRBD2. The germline V gene encodes CDR1 MNHEY and CDR2 SMNVEV (reference sequence). The CDR3 runs to 15 residues. Germline trimming cut 4 bases from V and 5 bases from J; bases unmatched to any gene: 8. CDR3 loop: CASSSLDGGDNEQFF. In nucleotides, the CDR3 is TGTGCCAGCAGTTCGCTAGATGGGGGGGACAATGAGCAGTTCTTC.

The chain combines TRBV5-1 with TRBJ1-1, with 8 bases matching TRBD1. Germline-derived CDR1 and CDR2 are SGHRS and YFSETQ. This CDR3 comprises 18 residues. V lost 2 bases, J lost 4 bases, and 16 bases stayed unmatched. CDR3 in amino acids: CASSLRGKGQGESTEAFF. In nucleotides, the CDR3 is TGCGCCAGCAGCTTAAGAGGGAAAGGACAGGGAGAGTCCACTGAAGCTTTCTTT.

A single count supports this clone. J is TRBJ1-2 and V is TRBV11-2, with D perhaps matching TRBD1 (5 bases). Germline V gene data show CDR1 as SGHAT and CDR2 as FQNNGV. The CDR3 totals 14 residues. Trimming shortened V by 2 bases and J by 5 bases, and 12 bases separated the two germline ends. The CDR3 region has the DNA TGTGCCAGCAGCTTAATCGCAGGGCCATATGGCTACACCTTC. Its protein product is CASSLIAGPYGYTF. Combining the CDR3 with reference TRBV11-2 and TRBJ1-2 gives the whole variable domain EAGVAQSPRYKIIEKRQSVAFWCNPISGHATLYWYQQILGQGPKLLIQFQNNGVVDDSQLPKDRFSAERLKGVDSTLKIQPAKLEDSAVYLCASSLIAGPYGYTFGSGTRLTVV.

The chain links TRBV7-2 to TRBJ2-3; TRBD2 aligns across 8 bases. The CDR3 contains 15 residues. V was pared by 7 bases and J by 0 bases, with 6 bases of the junction left unmatched. Germline V lookup: CDR1 SGHTA, CDR2 FQGNSA. The CDR3 loop reads CASTSVAGSTDTQYF. In DNA form, the CDR3 reads TGTGCCAGCACCTCCGTAGCGGGGAGCACAGATACGCAGTATTTT.

The CDR3, as DNA: TGCAGCGTTGAATCTCGAGAGGACAATGAGCAGTTCTTC. Translation: CSVESREDNEQFF. The chain joins TRBV29-1 to TRBJ2-1; D ambiguous. Germline values: CDR1 SQVTM, CDR2 ANQGSEA. The CDR3 covers 13 residues. Trimming left V 2 bases short and J 5 bases short, with 10 bases between.

This clone appeared once. The chain is built from TRBV27 and TRBJ2-3; no clear D gene. The germline CDR1 and CDR2 sequences are MNHEY and SMNVEV (reference sequence). Trimming cost V 2 bases and J 0 bases, with 3 bases left between them. The CDR3 is 13 amino acids. The CDR3 is CASSLPSTDTQYF. The CDR3 region has the DNA TGTGCCAGCAGTTTACCAAGCACAGATACGCAGTATTTT.

This chain links TRBV10-1 with TRBJ2-2; 7 bases are shared with TRBD2. Germline V lookup: CDR1 WNHNN, CDR2 SYGVQD (reference sequence). V trimming: 4 bases; J trimming: 1 base; junction bases outside the gene matches: 0. The CDR3 is 14 amino acids. Here the CDR3 DNA reads TGCGCCAGCAGTGCTAGCGGGAACACCGGGGAGCTGTTTTTT. Its protein product is CASSASGNTGELFF.

The genes are TRBV6-1 and TRBJ2-1; D gene unclear. The CDR3 is made up of 14 amino acids. In germline, CDR1 is MNHNS, CDR2 SASEGT. V lost 7 bases to trimming and J lost 7 bases, with 17 bases between them. This CDR3 reads CASISASGGNEQFF. DNA of the CDR3: TGTGCCAGCATAAGTGCATCGGGTGGAAATGAGCAGTTCTTC.

V is TRBV19 and J is TRBJ2-7; 12 bases match TRBD1. Germline V lookup: CDR1 LNHDA, CDR2 SQIVND (reference sequence). This CDR3 region has 14 residues. The junction had 7 bases not matched to a gene; V was cut back by 6 bases and J by 7 bases. The CDR3 coding sequence is TGTGCCAGTAGCCAGGGACAGGGGGCTGGAGAGCAGTACTTC. This encodes CASSQGQGAGEQYF.

The chain has TRBV5-4 and TRBJ2-7, with 11 bases that match TRBD2. CDR3 length: 18 residues. V trimming: 4 bases; J trimming: 9 bases; junction bases outside the gene matches: 21. Germline V gives CDR1 SGHNT, CDR2 YYREEE (reference sequence). CDR3 in amino acids: CASSVEGLAGGRAIGQYF. The CDR3 nucleotides read TGTGCCAGCAGCGTCGAGGGGCTAGCGGGAGGCCGAGCGATCGGGCAGTACTTC.

The rearrangement joins TRBV7-9 to TRBJ2-7; D not certain. V lost 5 bases and J 1 base, leaving 3 bases between the germline ends. Germline CDR1 is SEHNR and CDR2 is FQNEAQ (reference sequence). This CDR3 region has 11 residues. The CDR3 nucleotides are TGTGCCAGCAGCCCTTCCTACGAGCAGTACTTC. Its translation: CASSPSYEQYF.

The chain recombines TRBV28 with TRBJ2-7; no clear D. Trimming removed 2 bases from V and 8 bases from J, with 10 bases in between. There are 12 residues in the CDR3. CDR1 MDHEN and CDR2 SYDVKM come from the germline V gene. CDR3 in DNA: TGTGCCAGCAGTTTAGGTTGGCGGAAGCAGTACTTC. Protein sequence: CASSLGWRKQYF.

This clone has more than one count but fewer than ten. This rearrangement joins TRBV9 to TRBJ1-1; D is unresolved. This CDR3 comprises 14 residues. In germline, CDR1 is SGDLS, CDR2 YYNGEE. Deletions cut 0 bases from V and 11 bases from J, with 17 bases between. The CDR3 sequence: CASSVVTAPPGAFF. The DNA for the CDR3 is TGTGCCAGCAGCGTAGTTACAGCCCCGCCTGGGGCTTTCTTT.

The chain has TRBV4-1 and TRBJ1-1; D is possibly TRBD1 (6 bases). Germline V CDR1 and CDR2: MGHRA, YSYEKL. This CDR3 spans 12 amino acids. The V and J ends lost 6 bases and 4 bases respectively, with 9 bases between them. The CDR3 spells CASRRTATEAFF. CDR3 in DNA: TGCGCCAGCAGACGGACAGCCACTGAAGCTTTCTTT.

The rearrangement joins TRBV11-2 to TRBJ2-1; 12 bases match TRBD2. The V gene's germline CDR1 is SGHAT and CDR2 FQNNGV. J lost 5 bases, V lost 5 bases, and 16 bases had no gene match. This CDR3 contains 19 residues. In DNA form, the CDR3 reads TGTGCCAGCAGCCCAGGGAGGATACTAGCGGGGGGCACCAACAATGAGCAGTTCTTC. This encodes CASSPGRILAGGTNNEQFF. Full variable domain (remainder filled in from reference TRBV11-2 and TRBJ2-1): EAGVAQSPRYKIIEKRQSVAFWCNPISGHATLYWYQQILGQGPKLLIQFQNNGVVDDSQLPKDRFSAERLKGVDSTLKIQPAKLEDSAVYLCASSPGRILAGGTNNEQFFGPGTRLTVL.

V and J are TRBV29-1 and TRBJ1-2, with 7 bases aligning to TRBD1. The CDR3 has 13 amino acids. Germline V lookup: CDR1 SQVTM, CDR2 ANQGSEA. With 7 bases clipped from V and 7 bases from J, the junction kept 12 bases outside the gene matches. This chain's CDR3 is CSAAQTGLAGYTF. CDR3 sequence (DNA): TGCAGCGCCGCTCAGACAGGGCTAGCTGGCTACACCTTC.